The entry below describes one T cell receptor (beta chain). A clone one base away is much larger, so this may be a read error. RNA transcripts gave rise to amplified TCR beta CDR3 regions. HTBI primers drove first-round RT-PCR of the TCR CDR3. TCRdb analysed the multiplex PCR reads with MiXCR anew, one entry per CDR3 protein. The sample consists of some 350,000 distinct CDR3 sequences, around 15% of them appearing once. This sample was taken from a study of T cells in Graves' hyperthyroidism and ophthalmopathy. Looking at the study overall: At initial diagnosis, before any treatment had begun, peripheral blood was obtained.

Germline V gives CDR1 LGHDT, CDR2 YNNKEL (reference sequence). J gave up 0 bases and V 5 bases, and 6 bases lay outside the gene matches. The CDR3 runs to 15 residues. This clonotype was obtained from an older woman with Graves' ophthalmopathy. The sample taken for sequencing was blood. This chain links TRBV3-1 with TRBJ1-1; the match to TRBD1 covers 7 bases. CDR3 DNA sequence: TGTGCCAGCAGCTACCGGACAGGCCTGAACACTGAAGCTTTCTTT. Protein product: CASSYRTGLNTEAFF.